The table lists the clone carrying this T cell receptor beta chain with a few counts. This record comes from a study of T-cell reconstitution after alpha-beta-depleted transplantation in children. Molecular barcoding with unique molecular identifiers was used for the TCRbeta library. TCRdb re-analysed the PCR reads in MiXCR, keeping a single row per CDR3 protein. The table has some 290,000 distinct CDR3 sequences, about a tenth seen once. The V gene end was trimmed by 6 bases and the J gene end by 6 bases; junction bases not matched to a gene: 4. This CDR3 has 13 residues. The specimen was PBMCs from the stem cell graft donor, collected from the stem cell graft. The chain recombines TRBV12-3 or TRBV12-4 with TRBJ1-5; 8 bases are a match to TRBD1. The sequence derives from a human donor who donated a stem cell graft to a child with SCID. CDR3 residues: CASSRTGTQPQHF. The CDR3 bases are TGTGCCAGCAGCAGGACAGGGACTCAGCCCCAGCATTTT.